One and the same sample provided the 2 T cell receptor beta chains below, sequenced in a study of response to subunit inactivated influenza vaccine. From the RT-PCR reads, TCRdb called clonotypes with MiXCR, one entry per CDR3 protein. In the table there are 500,000 to 600,000 distinct CDR3 sequences, about 12% of which are singletons. Material: PBMCs from blood, obtained on the day of vaccination. All receptors come from a man aged 50-59 years who received an inactivated influenza vaccine.

This clonotype was recorded a few times. The chain recombines TRBV7-2 with TRBJ2-4, with D unresolved. V lost 5 bases, J lost 0 bases, and 8 bases lay in between. The CDR3 length is 14 residues. Germline loops: CDR1 SGHTA, CDR2 FQGNSA. The chain's CDR3 is CASSPSAAKNIQYF. The CDR3 DNA sequence: TGTGCCAGCAGCCCCTCGGCAGCCAAAAACATTCAGTACTTC.

This clonotype showed up just a few times. The chain couples TRBV6-1 to TRBJ1-6; tentative D call: TRBD1 (5 bases). In germline, CDR1 is MNHNS, CDR2 SASEGT. CDR3 length: 14 amino acids. V lost 11 bases, J lost 4 bases, and 15 bases lay in between. DNA of the CDR3: TGTGCCTCCGGGACTGTCGATTATAATTCACCCCTCCACTTT. It translates to CASGTVDYNSPLHF.